These 4 T cell receptor beta chains originate from one sample sequenced in a study of shared clonotypes between healthy human individuals. The repertoire was sequenced with immunoSEQ multiplex PCR; TCRdb's copy has only in-frame clones and lacks some. Seen here are roughly 500,000 clones, 81% observed once, and the top ten hold roughly 13%. Material for sequencing was PBMCs. The receptors derive from a woman in her 40s in good health. Some clones in this sample may be carry-over from other donors' samples.

A remark on this clone: This likely came from a read error, as a far larger clone is one base away. The sample holds other DNA sequences that translate to the same CDR3. The chain recombines TRBV4-1 with TRBJ1-5; no clear D gene. Germline assignment: CDR1 MGHRA and CDR2 YSYEKL. This CDR3 comprises 13 residues. The DNA of the CDR3 is TGCGCAAGCAGCCAAGACCCGAATCAGCCCCAGCATTTT. It is translated as CASSQDPNQPQHF.

The rearrangement joins TRBV28 to TRBJ2-7; D not certain. The CDR3 loop spans 15 amino acids. Per germline, CDR1 MDHEN and CDR2 SYDVKM. With 6 bases removed from V and 2 bases from J, the gap between germline ends came to 17 bases. CDR3 region: CASSHALDAAYEQYF. DNA of the CDR3: TGTGCCAGCAGCCACGCCCTCGACGCTGCCTACGAGCAGTACTTC.

V is TRBV19 and J is TRBJ2-1; TRBD1 matches 10 bases. With 7 bases clipped from V and 8 bases from J, the junction kept 8 bases outside the gene matches. Germline V CDR1 and CDR2: LNHDA, SQIVND (reference sequence). The length of the CDR3 is 14 residues. The CDR3 nucleotides read TGTGCCAGTAACCCGGGACAGGGGTGGGATGAGCAGTTCTTC. Translating gives CASNPGQGWDEQFF.

This clone occurred many times. The chain joins TRBV7-9 to TRBJ1-1; 8 nucleotides agree with TRBD1. The CDR3 length is 13 residues. Germline V CDR1 and CDR2: SEHNR, FQNEAQ (reference sequence). V was pared by 0 bases and J by 9 bases, with 3 bases of the junction left unmatched. CDR3 nucleotides: TGTGCCAGCAGCTTAGCGGGACAGGACCAAGCTTTCTTT. This encodes CASSLAGQDQAFF.